A single sample is the source of the 27 T cell receptor beta chains below, sequenced in a study of shared clonotypes between healthy human individuals (TCRdb year 2020). The receptor library was made with the immunoSEQ multiplex PCR assay. TCRdb holds this immuneACCESS table with in-frame rearrangements only. Some clones are missing; in checked studies, unresolved V genes explain under half, and the rest has no known cause. This sample holds 300,000 to 400,000 clones; roughly 70% were observed only once. Of the sample, about 10% falls within the top ten clones. The sample comprised memory CD4+ T cells sorted from blood. The cell subset or site label of this sample denotes: CD45RA-negative fraction. Every receptor here comes from a man aged 25 to 45 in good health.

This clone was found a few times. The chain is built from TRBV2 and TRBJ2-7; weak D call: TRBD2 (6 bases). The V gene's germline CDR1 is SNHLY and CDR2 FYNNEI. Trimming left V 7 bases short and J 0 bases short, with 19 bases between. The CDR3 is made up of 16 amino acids. In DNA form, the CDR3 reads TGTGCCAGCACGGAGGGTATCGGGCGGAGCTCCTACGAGCAGTACTTC. Translating it yields CASTEGIGRSSYEQYF.

This chain links TRBV5-6 with TRBJ2-7; 7 nucleotides match TRBD2. Germline CDR1 and CDR2: SGHDT and YYEEEE. V was clipped by 4 bases and J by 3 bases; unmatched bases: 10. There are 15 residues in the CDR3. The CDR3 nucleotides are TGTGCCAGCAGCGGGGCATGGGGAGGGATCTACGAGCAGTACTTC. Translation: CASSGAWGGIYEQYF.

The chain has TRBV28 and TRBJ2-2; a weak D match, TRBD2 (7 bases). V was cut by 6 bases and J by 5 bases, with 22 bases left in between. The CDR3 has 17 residues. Germline CDR1 and CDR2: MDHEN and SYDVKM. CDR3 region: CASRLTGLVAGTGELFF. The CDR3 coding sequence is TGTGCCAGCAGGCTAACAGGGTTGGTAGCGGGTACCGGGGAGCTGTTTTTT.

The chain links TRBV10-3 to TRBJ2-5; TRBD1 matches at 9 bases. The germline V gene has CDR1 ENHRY and CDR2 SYGVKD. The V and J ends lost 8 bases and 4 bases, in that order; junction bases with no gene match: 8. This CDR3 comprises 14 residues. CDR3 sequence (DNA): TGTGCCATCTCGAGACAGGGGGATTTAGAGACCCAGTACTTC. This translates into CAISRQGDLETQYF.

The chain recombines TRBV27 with TRBJ2-2; 7 bases are a match to TRBD2. Germline-derived CDR1 and CDR2 are MNHEY and SMNVEV (reference sequence). The CDR3 runs to 21 residues. J lost 0 bases, V lost 1 base, and 17 bases had no gene match. As DNA, the CDR3 is TGTGCCAGCAGTTTATTTCGTCGGGGAGGGCAATCTTCTGCGAACACCGGGGAGCTGTTTTTT. The encoded protein is CASSLFRRGGQSSANTGELFF.

Here the CDR3 reads CASQTGGGFYEQFF. The CDR3 nucleotides read TGCGCCAGCCAAACAGGGGGCGGTTTTTATGAGCAGTTCTTC. The V and J genes are TRBV5-1 and TRBJ2-1, with 9 bases that match TRBD1. The germline V gene has CDR1 SGHRS and CDR2 YFSETQ. V shed 7 bases, J shed 8 bases, and the junction held 10 bases outside the gene matches. The CDR3 spans 14 residues.

The chain links TRBV5-1 to TRBJ2-2; weak D call: TRBD2 (7 bases). The CDR3 consists of 16 residues. The germline V gene has CDR1 SGHRS and CDR2 YFSETQ. V shed 0 bases and J shed 7 bases, with 16 bases lying between them. The CDR3 region is CASSLDGGPNVGELFF. CDR3 in DNA: TGCGCCAGCAGCTTGGACGGGGGGCCGAATGTCGGGGAGCTGTTTTTT.

This clone was seen many times. This rearrangement joins TRBV27 to TRBJ1-1; no firm D call. This CDR3 has 14 residues. With 7 bases removed from V and 1 base from J, the gap between germline ends came to 13 bases. CDR1 is MNHEY and CDR2 is SMNVEV in the germline V gene (reference sequence). The CDR3 reads CASKRNVGNTEAFF. Here the CDR3 DNA reads TGTGCCAGCAAGCGTAATGTCGGGAACACTGAAGCTTTCTTT.

The chain carries TRBV28 and TRBJ1-2; D is unresolved. Germline-derived CDR1 and CDR2 are MDHEN and SYDVKM. The CDR3 covers 12 residues. With 5 bases removed from V and 8 bases from J, the gap between germline ends came to 12 bases. Here the CDR3 reads CASSPSILGYTF. The CDR3 DNA sequence: TGTGCCAGCAGTCCCTCAATACTAGGCTACACCTTC.

V gene TRBV2 combines with J gene TRBJ1-4; D gene unclear. Germline V gene lookup returns CDR1 SNHLY and CDR2 FYNNEI. Trimming stripped 1 base from V and 11 bases from J, with 14 bases between. The CDR3 has 14 amino acids. This chain's CDR3 is CASSEERHASKLFF. CDR3 DNA sequence: TGTGCCAGCAGTGAAGAGAGACATGCCTCCAAACTGTTTTTT.

This clone has at least ten counts. This chain uses TRBV5-4 with TRBJ2-1, with D hard to call. The V and J ends lost 0 bases and 4 bases respectively, with 11 bases between them. The CDR3 is made up of 15 amino acids. The germline CDR1 and CDR2 sequences are SGHNT and YYREEE (reference sequence). The CDR3 is CASSLVTSLYNEQFF. The CDR3 nucleotides read TGTGCCAGCAGCTTGGTGACGAGCCTTTACAATGAGCAGTTCTTC.

V and J are TRBV7-7 and TRBJ2-6, with D perhaps given as TRBD1 or TRBD2 (7 bases each). CDR1 and CDR2 from the germline V gene are SSHAT and FNYEAQ (reference sequence). The CDR3 is 17 residues long. V lost 5 bases and J lost 4, with 18 bases in between. For the CDR3, the DNA is TGTGCCAGCAGCCCATTCAGGGGGGGTCCAGGGGCCAACGTCCTGACTTTC. It is translated as CASSPFRGGPGANVLTF. The complete variable domain, with remaining parts taken from reference TRBV7-7 and TRBJ2-6, reads GAGVSQSPRYKVTKRGQDVTLRCDPISSHATLYWYQQALGQGPEFLTYFNYEAQPDKSGLPSDRFSAERPEGSISTLTIQRTEQRDSAMYRCASSPFRGGPGANVLTFGAGSRLTVL.

The rearrangement joins TRBV4-1 to TRBJ1-1; 7 nucleotides match TRBD1. This CDR3 has 16 residues. V lost 3 bases and J lost 0; bases outside the gene matches: 7. CDR1 and CDR2 from the germline V gene are MGHRA and YSYEKL. DNA for the CDR3: TGCGCCAGCAGCCATCCGGGACAGCCAATGAACACTGAAGCTTTCTTT. The encoded protein is CASSHPGQPMNTEAFF.

This sequence joins TRBV7-6 and TRBJ2-7, with 7 bases that match TRBD2. Germline CDR1 and CDR2: SGHVS and FNYEAQ. This CDR3 is 16 amino acids long. The trim removed 5 bases at V and 2 bases at J, leaving 12 bases unmatched. The CDR3 nucleotides are TGTGCCAGCAGCCAATCTACTAGCGCCCATACCTACGAGCAGTACTTC. Encoded protein: CASSQSTSAHTYEQYF.

This clone was counted only a few times. V and J are TRBV28 and TRBJ2-3; tentatively, D is TRBD2 (6 bases). This CDR3 has 14 residues. Trimming pared 6 bases from V and 0 bases from J, leaving 10 bases between. Looked up from germline, CDR1 is MDHEN and CDR2 is SYDVKM. CDR3 DNA sequence: TGTGCCAGCAGCAGAGGAGGGAGCACAGATACGCAGTATTTT. The encoded protein is CASSRGGSTDTQYF.

The J gene is TRBJ2-1, the V gene TRBV5-1, with D tentatively TRBD1 (6 bases). This CDR3 has 16 residues. Per the germline V gene, CDR1 is SGHRS and CDR2 is YFSETQ. V was pared by 4 bases and J by 8 bases, with 22 bases between. CDR3 loop: CASSGAGGGSFDEQFF. DNA for the CDR3: TGCGCCAGCAGCGGGGCGGGTGGGGGCTCCTTTGATGAGCAGTTCTTC.

The CDR3: CASRSWTGSNQPQHF. The CDR3 DNA follows: TGCGCCAGCAGGTCATGGACAGGAAGCAATCAGCCCCAGCATTTT. The rearrangement joins TRBV5-1 to TRBJ1-5; 7 bases are a match to TRBD1. The CDR3 consists of 15 residues. V was clipped by 5 bases and J by 1 base; unmatched bases: 6. CDR1 and CDR2 (germline): SGHRS, YFSETQ. The full variable domain, rest sourced from reference TRBV5-1 and TRBJ1-5, is KAGVTQTPRYLIKTRGQQVTLSCSPISGHRSVSWYQQTPGQGLQFLFEYFSETQRNKGNFPGRFSGRQFSNSRSEMNVSTLELGDSALYLCASRSWTGSNQPQHFGDGTRLSIL.

This clone showed up just a few times. This chain joins TRBV25-1 and TRBJ2-1, with D possibly matching TRBD2 (5 bases). The V end was cut by 3 bases, the J end by 4 bases, with 7 bases between. Germline V gene sequence: CDR1 MGHDK, CDR2 SYGVNS. CDR3 length: 13 amino acids. The CDR3 region has the DNA TGTGCCAGCAGTGATCGGGATTACAATGAGCAGTTCTTC. It yields the protein CASSDRDYNEQFF.

With regard to this clone: Other DNA sequences in this sample translate to the same CDR3. This chain joins TRBV5-1 and TRBJ1-1, with D possibly TRBD1 on 5 matching bases. The CDR3 extends over 13 amino acids. The ends were cut back, 0 bases at V and 5 bases at J, with 8 bases in the middle. Germline CDR1 is SGHRS and CDR2 is YFSETQ. CDR3 residues: CASSLEGNTEAFF. CDR3 DNA: TGCGCCAGCAGCTTGGAGGGGAATACTGAAGCTTTCTTT. Supplemented by reference TRBV5-1 and TRBJ1-1, the full variable domain reads KAGVTQTPRYLIKTRGQQVTLSCSPISGHRSVSWYQQTPGQGLQFLFEYFSETQRNKGNFPGRFSGRQFSNSRSEMNVSTLELGDSALYLCASSLEGNTEAFFGQGTRLTVV.

The gene calls are TRBV28 and TRBJ1-2; no firm D call. This CDR3 is built from 12 residues. The V and J ends lost 2 bases and 8 bases respectively, with 9 bases between them. Germline V gene lookup returns CDR1 MDHEN and CDR2 SYDVKM. The CDR3 DNA is TGTGCCAGCAGTTTAGTCCAGGAAGGCTACACCTTC. This encodes CASSLVQEGYTF.

The chain couples TRBV28 to TRBJ2-5; D is undetermined. The V gene lost 3 bases and the J gene lost 0 bases, with 5 bases spanning the gap. The CDR3 contains 13 residues. Looked up from germline, CDR1 is MDHEN and CDR2 is SYDVKM. CDR3: CASSFANQETQYF. Written as DNA, the CDR3 is TGTGCCAGCAGTTTCGCGAACCAAGAGACCCAGTACTTC.

The J gene is TRBJ1-5, the V gene TRBV27; D is perhaps TRBD1 (5 bases). V was clipped by 6 bases and J by 1 base, with 10 bases between them. The CDR3 is 14 residues long. Germline-derived CDR1 and CDR2 are MNHEY and SMNVEV (reference sequence). The CDR3 protein is CASSPGLSNQPQHF. In DNA form, the CDR3 reads TGTGCCAGCAGCCCGGGACTGAGCAATCAGCCCCAGCATTTT.

This chain connects TRBV4-1 to TRBJ1-1; D is perhaps TRBD1 (5 bases). CDR1 and CDR2 from the germline V gene are MGHRA and YSYEKL. Trimming pared 3 bases from V and 8 bases from J, leaving 19 bases between. The CDR3 spans 15 residues. DNA for the CDR3: TGCGCCAGCAGCCAGCCGACAGCCAGACCTAACGAAGCTTTCTTT. Protein: CASSQPTARPNEAFF.

The gene calls are TRBV7-9 and TRBJ2-2; possibly TRBD2 for D (6 bases). CDR3 length equals 16 residues. Germline loops: CDR1 SEHNR, CDR2 FQNEAQ (reference sequence). V gave up 5 bases and J gave up 1 base, with 14 bases separating them. CDR3 residues: CASSLHGGENTGELFF. CDR3 coding DNA: TGTGCCAGCAGCCTACACGGGGGAGAGAACACCGGGGAGCTGTTTTTT.

The J gene is TRBJ2-1, the V gene TRBV29-1, with D possibly being TRBD2 (5 bases). CDR3 length: 12 residues. Germline lookup yields CDR1 SQVTM and CDR2 ANQGSEA. The V end lost 5 bases, the J end lost 4 bases, and 9 bases lay between the germline ends. The CDR3 loop reads CSVFRTYNEQFF. The CDR3 coding sequence is TGCAGCGTTTTTAGGACTTACAATGAGCAGTTCTTC.

The J gene is TRBJ2-7, the V gene TRBV5-5; 9 bases align to TRBD1. The CDR3 is 19 amino acids. The V gene end was trimmed by 1 base and the J gene end by 2 bases; junction bases not matched to a gene: 16. Per germline, CDR1 SGHKS and CDR2 YYEKEE (reference sequence). The CDR3: CASSLSPGAVGTGTYEQYF. The CDR3 DNA reads as TGTGCCAGCAGCTTGTCCCCCGGGGCGGTCGGGACAGGGACCTACGAGCAGTACTTC. Together with reference TRBV5-5 and TRBJ2-7, the CDR3 gives the full variable domain: DAGVTQSPTHLIKTRGQQVTLRCSPISGHKSVSWYQQVLGQGPQFIFQYYEKEERGRGNFPDRFSARQFPNYSSELNVNALLLGDSALYLCASSLSPGAVGTGTYEQYFGPGTRLTVT.

The V call is TRBV13, the J call TRBJ2-5; 7 positions match TRBD2. V trimming: 8 bases; J trimming: 5 bases; junction bases outside the gene matches: 14. The CDR3 extends over 15 amino acids. Germline V gene lookup returns CDR1 PRHDT and CDR2 FYEKMQ (reference sequence). The CDR3, as DNA: TGTGCCAGCGGGACTCAGCGGGCCGGGGGGGAGACCCAGTACTTC. Amino acids: CASGTQRAGGETQYF.